The TCR beta chain under discussion was sequenced for a study of blood T cell repertoires in COVID-19. Study background: Samples taken during acute and convalescent COVID-19 were collected in the United States, Italy and Spain.

The CDR3 runs to 15 residues. Germline loops: CDR1 KGHSH, CDR2 LQKENI. With V trimmed by 0 bases and J by 2 bases, 1 base remained unmatched. Under the authors' procedure: Nucleated cell counts were estimated from reference gene primer amplification. Method: immunoSEQ multiplex PCR; TCRdb's copy keeps in-frame clones and lacks some. V, J and clone size are taken as reported in that table, and D and trimming were inferred from the DNA itself. The repertoire includes about 150,000 clones, approximately 91% of them detected once, and 2% to 2.5% sits in the top ten. The chain uses TRBV18 and TRBJ2-1; 7 bases are a match to TRBD2. Material: peripheral blood. The TCR originated in a human donor in a cohort sampled during active COVID-19. CDR3 bases: TGTGCCAGCTCACCACCCCTAGCGGCCTACAATGAGCAGTTCTTC. As protein: CASSPPLAAYNEQFF.